The rows below give T cell receptor beta chains drawn from one sample of a study of blood T cell repertoires in COVID-19. Method: immunoSEQ multiplex PCR; TCRdb's copy keeps in-frame clones and lacks some. Of under 400,000 clones detected, about 90% appear once; the ten largest clones hold around 6.3%. Specimen: peripheral blood. These TCRs come from a man between 18 and 29 years old with active or convalescent COVID-19. The CDR3 runs from the conserved cysteine through the conserved F or W. Each record gives: clone size, J gene, D gene, V gene, CDR3 DNA, CDR3 protein. D genes are given only for firm matches. Some rows mark clone size as missing; the rest say once, few, many or name a class of expanded clone.

- TRBJ1-1 - TRBV6-2/TRBV6-3 TGTGCCAGCACCCCACCCACCCCAGGGAACACTGAAGCTTTCTTT CASTPPTPGNTEAFF
- TRBJ2-5 TRBD2 TRBV19 TGTGCCAGTAGTACTACCTGGACTAGCGGGGGAGGACAAGAGACCCAGTACTTC CASSTTWTSGGGQETQYF
- TRBJ1-1 - TRBV7-8 TGTGCCAGCAGCTTAGCGTTTGGGTCAGGTGGGACTGAAGCTTTCTTT CASSLAFGSGGTEAFF
- TRBJ2-2 - TRBV9 TGTGCCAGCAGCGGGACGCTAGGGAGAAACACCGGGGAGCTGTTTTTT CASSGTLGRNTGELFF
- TRBJ1-1 TRBD1 TRBV2 TGTGCCAGCAAAGGAAACCAGGGGGCCTCGGGTCGCACTGAAGCTTTCTTT CASKGNQGASGRTEAFF
- TRBJ2-6 - TRBV19 TGTGCCAGTAGTAAAGACCCGGGCTCTGGGGCCAACGTGCTGACTTTC CASSKDPGSGANVLTF
- TRBJ1-1 TRBD1 TRBV3-1/TRBV3-2 TGTGCCAGCAGCCTAGCAGGGACAGAGGATGAAGCTTTCTTT CASSLAGTEDEAFF
- TRBJ1-2 - TRBV10-3 TGTGCCATCAGTGAGTCCACACCAAACTATGGCTACACCTTC CAISESTPNYGYTF
- TRBJ2-7 - TRBV27 TGTGCCAGCAGTGACTTCTACGAGCAGTACTTC CASSDFYEQYF
- TRBJ2-1 TRBD2 TRBV9 TGTGCCAGCAGCGAGGGACTAGCGGGGGTGGGTGAGCAGTTCTTC CASSEGLAGVGEQFF
once TRBJ2-7 TRBD1 TRBV9 TGTGCCAGCAGCGGCGGACAGGGGGTTTACGAGCAGTACTTC CASSGGQGVYEQYF
- TRBJ1-4 TRBD1 TRBV7-2 TGTGCCAGCAGCGATACAGGGGTCGGTAATGAAAAACTGTTTTTT CASSDTGVGNEKLFF
- TRBJ2-7 - TRBV7-2 TGTGCCAGCAGCAGCAGGCCGAGCTCCTACGAGCAGTACTTC CASSSRPSSYEQYF
- TRBJ2-2 TRBD1 TRBV6-2/TRBV6-3 TGTGCCAGCAGTGGACAGGGGTTCACCGGGGAGCTGTTTTTT CASSGQGFTGELFF
- TRBJ2-7 - TRBV27 TGTGCCAGCAGTTTATCTAGTCAGGGCTACGAGCAGTACTTC CASSLSSQGYEQYF
- TRBJ2-1 - TRBV9 TGTGCCAGCGCCGGGGACAATGAGCAGTTCTTC CASAGDNEQFF
- TRBJ2-5 TRBD2 TRBV28 TGTGCCAGCAGTTTAAGTGCGGCGGGAGAGGGAGAGACCCAGTACTTC CASSLSAAGEGETQYF
- TRBJ1-1 TRBD1 TRBV5-1 TGCGCCAGCAGCTACGGGACAGTTGCTGAAGCTTTCTTT CASSYGTVAEAFF
once TRBJ2-2 TRBD1 TRBV7-6 TGTGCCAGCGGGCAAACCGGGACAGGGATTGCCGGGGAGCTGTTTTTT CASGQTGTGIAGELFF
once TRBJ2-5 - TRBV3-1/TRBV3-2 TGTGCCAGCAGCCTCCCGGGACTCGGGGAAGAGACCCAGTACTTC CASSLPGLGEETQYF
- TRBJ2-1 - TRBV4-3 TGCGCCAGCAGCCAAGGGGCAGCCTCCTACAATGAGCAGTTCTTC CASSQGAASYNEQFF
few TRBJ2-2 - TRBV4-3 TGCGCCAGCAGCCAAGAGGCCAGCACCAGGGACGGGGAGCTGTTTTTT CASSQEASTRDGELFF
few TRBJ1-2 TRBD1 TRBV30 TGTGCCTGGAGTATCTGGACAGGGAATGGCTACACCTTC CAWSIWTGNGYTF
- TRBJ2-7 TRBD2 TRBV10-2 TGCGCCAGCACCCCAGGGAGGGGCGGGGAAAACTACGAGCAGTACTTC CASTPGRGGENYEQYF
- TRBJ1-4 - TRBV9 TGTGCCAGCAGCGTAGCGGGGGGATCTAATGAAAAACTGTTTTTT CASSVAGGSNEKLFF
- TRBJ2-1 TRBD2 TRBV10-1 TGCGCCAGCAGTGAAAGGACTAGCGGCGGGAGCTCCTACAATGAGCAGTTCTTC CASSERTSGGSSYNEQFF
- TRBJ2-2 - TRBV3-1/TRBV3-2 TGTGCCAGCAGCCGAAGACAGACGAACACCGGGGAGCTGTTTTTT CASSRRQTNTGELFF
- TRBJ2-7 - TRBV27 TGTGCCAGCAGTTTTGATCCCGGGAAAAACGCGTACGAGCAGTACTTC CASSFDPGKNAYEQYF
- TRBJ1-5 - TRBV2 TGTGCCAGCAGTGTCCAGGGCCAGAATCAGCCCCAGCATTTT CASSVQGQNQPQHF
once TRBJ1-1 - TRBV6-5 TGTGCCAGCAGCCGGGGTGGCACTGAAGCTTTCTTT CASSRGGTEAFF